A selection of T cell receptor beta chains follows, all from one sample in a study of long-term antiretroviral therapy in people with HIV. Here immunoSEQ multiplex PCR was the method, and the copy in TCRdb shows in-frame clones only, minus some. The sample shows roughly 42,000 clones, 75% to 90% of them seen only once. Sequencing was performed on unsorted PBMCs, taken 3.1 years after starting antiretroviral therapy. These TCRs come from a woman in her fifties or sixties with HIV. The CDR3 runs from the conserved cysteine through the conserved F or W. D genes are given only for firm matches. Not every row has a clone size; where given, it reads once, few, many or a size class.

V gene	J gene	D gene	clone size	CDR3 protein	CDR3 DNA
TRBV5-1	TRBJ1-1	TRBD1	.	CASTWTGGTEAFF	TGCGCCAGCACCTGGACAGGGGGAACTGAAGCTTTCTTT
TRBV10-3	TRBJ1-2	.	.	CAIRTGQGNYGYTF	TGTGCCATCAGGACGGGACAAGGGAACTATGGCTACACCTTC
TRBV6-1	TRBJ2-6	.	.	CASSELSGSGANVLTF	TGTGCCAGCAGTGAATTGAGTGGCTCTGGGGCCAACGTCCTGACTTTC
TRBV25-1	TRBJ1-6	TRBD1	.	CASSEAGQQPPNSPLHF	TGTGCCAGCAGTGAAGCGGGACAGCAGCCACCTAATTCACCCCTCCACTTT
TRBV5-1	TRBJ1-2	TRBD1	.	CASSLTGENGYTF	TGCGCCAGCAGCCTGACAGGGGAGAATGGCTACACCTTC
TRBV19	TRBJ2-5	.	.	CASSLVGETQYF	TGTGCCAGTAGTTTAGTGGGAGAGACCCAGTACTTC
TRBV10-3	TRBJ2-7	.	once	CAISGSGAQGYEQYF	TGTGCCATCAGTGGGTCCGGGGCACAAGGGTACGAGCAGTACTTC
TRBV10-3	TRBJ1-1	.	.	CAISESWVPEAFF	TGTGCCATCAGTGAGTCATGGGTCCCTGAAGCTTTCTTT
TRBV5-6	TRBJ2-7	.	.	CASSLGTHYEQYF	TGTGCCAGCAGCTTAGGGACTCATTACGAGCAGTACTTC
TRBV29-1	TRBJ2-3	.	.	CSVIEQGTTYTQYF	TGCAGCGTTATTGAGCAGGGCACTACATATACGCAGTATTTT
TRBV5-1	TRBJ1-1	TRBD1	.	CASSLGTGNQMNTEAFF	TGCGCCAGCAGCTTGGGGACAGGGAACCAGATGAACACTGAAGCTTTCTTT
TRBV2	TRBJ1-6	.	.	CASSQRTPGIGSPLHF	TGTGCCAGCAGCCAACGAACCCCAGGGATAGGTTCACCCCTCCACTTT
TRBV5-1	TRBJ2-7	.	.	CASEKEPSSYEQYF	TGCGCCAGTGAAAAAGAGCCCAGCTCCTACGAGCAGTACTTC
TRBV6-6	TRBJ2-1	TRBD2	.	CASTRLAGTTYNEQFF	TGTGCCAGCACCCGACTAGCGGGGACAACATACAATGAGCAGTTCTTC
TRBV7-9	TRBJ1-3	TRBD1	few	CASSPGQGVHTIYF	TGTGCCAGCAGCCCTGGACAGGGTGTTCACACCATATATTTT
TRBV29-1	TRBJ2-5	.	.	CSVAPPRVEGIETQYF	TGCAGCGTTGCCCCACCTCGAGTTGAAGGTATAGAGACCCAGTACTTC
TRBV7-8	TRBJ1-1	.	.	CASSLISLGSEAFF	TGTGCCAGCAGCTTAATTTCGCTAGGATCTGAAGCTTTCTTT
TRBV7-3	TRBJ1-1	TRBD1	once	CASSTNAQGAHLEAFF	TGTGCCAGCAGCACTAACGCACAGGGGGCGCATCTTGAAGCTTTCTTT
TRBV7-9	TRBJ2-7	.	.	CASSLGQSRAPQYF	TGTGCCAGCAGCTTAGGCCAGAGTAGGGCCCCCCAGTACTTC
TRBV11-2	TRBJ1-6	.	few	CASSQLHGNNSPLHF	TGTGCCAGCAGCCAATTACACGGAAATAATTCACCCCTCCACTTT
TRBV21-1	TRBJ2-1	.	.	CASSRGTCARLYNEQFF	TGTGCCAGCAGCAGGGGAACGTGTGCCCGCCTTTACAATGAGCAGTTCTTC
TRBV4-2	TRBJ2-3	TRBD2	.	CASSQGLAGGVASTDTQYF	TGTGCCAGCAGCCAAGGACTAGCGGGGGGGGTGGCTAGCACAGATACGCAGTATTTT
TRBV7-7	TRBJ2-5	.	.	CASSPTGETQYF	TGTGCTAGCAGCCCCACAGGGGAGACCCAGTACTTC
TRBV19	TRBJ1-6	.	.	CASSIGVNSPLHF	TGTGCCAGTAGTATCGGGGTTAATTCACCCCTCCACTTT
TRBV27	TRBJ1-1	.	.	CASSLRGQTGTEAFF	TGTGCCAGCAGTTTAAGAGGCCAGACGGGTACTGAAGCTTTCTTT
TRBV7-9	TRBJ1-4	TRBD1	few	CASSLRLWDSSNEKLFF	TGTGCCAGCAGCTTAAGGCTGTGGGACAGTTCTAATGAAAAACTGTTTTTT
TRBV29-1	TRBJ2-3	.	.	CSVEGGKGVDTQYF	TGCAGCGTTGAAGGAGGGAAGGGAGTGGATACGCAGTATTTT
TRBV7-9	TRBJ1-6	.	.	CASSLEQSNSPLHF	TGTGCCAGCAGCTTAGAACAGTCCAATTCACCCCTCCACTTT
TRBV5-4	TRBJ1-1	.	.	CASSLVGRVSNTEAFF	TGTGCCAGCAGCTTGGTTGGCAGGGTATCGAACACTGAAGCTTTCTTT
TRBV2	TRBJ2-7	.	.	CAIGGNSYEQYF	TGTGCTATAGGGGGAAACTCCTACGAGCAGTACTTC
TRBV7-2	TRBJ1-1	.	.	CASSRYGDNTEAFF	TGTGCCAGCAGCCGTTACGGCGATAACACTGAAGCTTTCTTT
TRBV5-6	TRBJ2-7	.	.	CASSLILLEEQYF	TGTGCCAGCAGCCTGATTCTTCTAGAGGAGCAGTACTTC
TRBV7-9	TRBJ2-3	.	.	CASSLRRSSALSTDTQYF	TGTGCCAGCAGCTTAAGGCGGTCTAGCGCGCTATCTACAGATACGCAGTATTTT
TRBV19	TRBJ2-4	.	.	CASSLRIGIQYF	TGTGCCAGTAGTCTCAGGATAGGCATTCAGTACTTC
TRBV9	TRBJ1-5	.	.	CASSGGRSSNQPQHF	TGTGCCAGCAGCGGGGGCAGATCTAGCAATCAGCCCCAGCATTTT
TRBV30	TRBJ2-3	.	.	CAWSRQGTDTQYF	TGTGCCTGGAGTCGGCAGGGCACAGATACGCAGTATTTT
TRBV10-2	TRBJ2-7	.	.	CASSSLMEQYF	TGCGCCAGCAGCTCCCTCATGGAGCAGTACTTC
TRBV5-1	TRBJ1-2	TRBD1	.	CASAILPQGNYGYTF	TGCGCCAGCGCGATCCTTCCACAGGGGAACTATGGCTACACCTTC
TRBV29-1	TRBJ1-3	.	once	CSVGGLSGNTIYF	TGCAGCGTCGGGGGACTCTCTGGAAACACCATATATTTT
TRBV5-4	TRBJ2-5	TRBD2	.	CASSRRGGRETQYF	TGTGCCAGCAGCCGTCGCGGGGGGCGGGAGACCCAGTACTTC